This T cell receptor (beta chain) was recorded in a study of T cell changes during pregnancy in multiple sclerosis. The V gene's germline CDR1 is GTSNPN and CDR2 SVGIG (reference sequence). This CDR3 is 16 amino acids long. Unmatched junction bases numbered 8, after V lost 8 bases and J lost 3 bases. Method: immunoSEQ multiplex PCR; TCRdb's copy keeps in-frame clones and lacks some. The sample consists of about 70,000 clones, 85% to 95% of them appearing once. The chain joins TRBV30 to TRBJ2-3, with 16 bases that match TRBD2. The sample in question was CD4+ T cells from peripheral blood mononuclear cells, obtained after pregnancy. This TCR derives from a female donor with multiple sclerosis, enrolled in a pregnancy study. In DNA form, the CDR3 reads TGTGCCGTGGGACTAGCGGGAGGGCTGGAGACAGATACGCAGTATTTT. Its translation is CAVGLAGGLETDTQYF. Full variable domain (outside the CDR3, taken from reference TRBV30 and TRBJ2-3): SQTIHQWPATLVQPVGSPLSLECTVEGTSNPNLYWYRQAAGRGLQLLFYSVGIGQISSEVPQNLSASRPQDRQFILSSKKLLLSDSGFYLCAVGLAGGLETDTQYFGPGTRLTVL.